This entry is about one T cell receptor (beta chain). The clone's antigen remains unknown. Per-base qualities were not stored, and no clone one base away is much larger. The CDR3 contains 14 residues, cysteine and phenylalanine counted. The only DNA kept is the CDR3, 42 bases in frame from the first base. CDR1 and CDR2 were assigned from the germline V gene as ENHRY and SYGVKD. Germline trimming: 3 bases from V, 6 bases from J; junction bases outside gene matches: 4. The CDR3 regions of human TCRbeta chains were subjected to immunosequencing. Turning to the authors' computational methods: Repertoire TCRs were checked for matches against a reference library of SARS-CoV-2-specific TCRs that had been generated using the MIRA antigen-specificity platform. Breadth was defined as the fraction of unique TCRs that were SARS-CoV-2-associated, and depth was defined as the fraction of total T cells that were SARS-CoV-2-associated. Each spike-specific TCR was assigned to its reactive spike region and to a CD4 or CD8 class using the MIRA data. Log10-transformed breadth and depth values were compared by one-way ANOVA with Sidak's multiple comparisons tests. TCRdb obtained this table from immuneACCESS and retained in-frame rearrangements with V and J assigned. These tables miss some clones; where compared with another copy, unresolved V genes account for less than half of the shortfall, and the remainder is unexplained. V, J and clone size were drawn from that table, and D and trimming were deduced from the DNA. This sample holds about 85,000 clones; about nine tenths were observed only once. The ten most abundant clones make up 7% of the sample.

Explained via the paper, the time point label denotes: baseline before first vaccination. The vaccinee samples were drawn from two UK trials, COV001 and COV002, one of which was a single-blind randomized controlled phase 2/3 trial testing AZD1222 (ChAdOx1 nCoV-19) in healthy adults. For TCRbeta chain sequencing, PBMC samples were collected from trial participants at day 0 and at day 28 after the second dose. The data were taken from a study of T cell responses to AZD1222 COVID-19 vaccine (dated by TCRdb to about 2021). About the study as a whole: AZD1222 recipients with second doses at about 4 weeks or about 12 weeks were pooled, because spike-specific TCR depth and breadth did not differ between schedules. Trial participants were enrolled into age subgroups of 18-55, 56-69 and 70-plus years, which contained about 160, 30 and 59 TCR-sequenced participants, respectively. TCR sequencing covered more than 230 trial participants: 207 given two doses of AZD1222 and approximately 26 given two doses of MenACWY control vaccine. The investigation overall reported the following: Participants were mostly white British and included more females than males, and it was suggested by the authors that clonal diversity may have been underestimated. Because no samples from the day 14 peak response were available, repertoires could be characterized only after the peak T cell response. Reportedly, almost half of the unique spike-specific TCRs recognized epitopes lying outside the regions that are mutated in the B.1.351 and B.1.1.7 variants. After two AZD1222 doses, spike-specific TCR breadth and depth were significantly higher than at day 0 and than in MenACWY recipients. Conclusions about previously exposed vaccinees were limited because only 5 or 6 AZD1222 recipients were SARS-CoV-2 seropositive at baseline. Vaccine-associated CD4 TCRs spanned the whole spike protein, with dominant responses in regions 160-218 and 743-854. The 56-69-year group was small, and its depth increase did not reach significance, likely because of low power.

The chain employs TRBV10-3 and TRBJ2-1, with 8 bases in between that match TRBD2. Sequences were derived from peripheral blood, sampled on day 0 of AZD1222 vaccination. This sequence originates from an adult in good health. Here the CDR3 is given as CAISESGGVNEQFF. In nucleotides, the sequence is TGTGCCATCAGTGAAAGCGGGGGTGTCAATGAGCAGTTCTTC.